One sample yielded the 27 T cell receptor beta chains listed below, sequenced in a study of graft-versus-host responses after intestinal transplantation. Their antigens remain unidentified. Assay used: immunoSEQ multiplex PCR; TCRdb lists only in-frame clones, some missing. The profile shows 140,000 or so clones, about nine tenths of them singletons. The specimen was unstimulated CD4+ T cells sorted from spleen or lymph node cells, collected before intestinal transplant. These receptors came from a human donor who received an intestinal transplant.

The J gene is TRBJ1-1, the V gene TRBV7-2, with D unclear. Germline V gene sequence: CDR1 SGHTA, CDR2 FQGNSA. With 6 bases removed from V and 11 bases from J, the gap between germline ends came to 13 bases. The CDR3 has 11 residues. CDR3 amino acids: CASRRESLAFF. In DNA, the CDR3 is TGTGCCAGCAGACGGGAGAGCTTGGCTTTCTTT. The full variable domain, with the rest looked up from reference TRBV7-2 and TRBJ1-1, is GAGVSQSPSNKVTEKGKDVELRCDPISGHTALYWYRQSLGQGLEFLIYFQGNSAPDKSGLPSDRFSAERTGGSVSTLTIQRTQQEDSAVYLCASRRESLAFFGQGTRLTVV.

To note about this clone: The junction departs from germline at one end; a sequencing error may be responsible. The DNA of the CDR3 is TGTGCTAGCAGCTTAGCGGGACAGGGTCGAGAGACCCAGTACTTC. Encoded protein: CASSLAGQGRETQYF. This rearrangement joins TRBV7-7 to TRBJ2-5, with D possibly being TRBD1 (9 bases). The CDR3 has 15 residues. Looked up from germline, CDR1 is SSHAT and CDR2 is FNYEAQ (reference sequence).

The chain carries TRBV15 and TRBJ2-5; TRBD1 agrees at 11 bases. Trimming at V came to 7 bases and at J to 5 bases, leaving 9 bases not matched to a gene. Germline V gene data show CDR1 as LNHNV and CDR2 as YYDKDF (reference sequence). This CDR3 comprises 15 residues. The CDR3 reads CATNQAGTGGETQYF. The CDR3 DNA is TGTGCCACCAATCAAGCCGGGACAGGGGGGGAGACCCAGTACTTC.

The gene calls are TRBV7-6 and TRBJ2-7, with 7 bases aligning to TRBD2. Trimming removed 1 base from V and 0 bases from J; junction bases left unmatched: 9. Germline CDR1 reads SGHVS; CDR2 reads FNYEAQ. The CDR3 is 17 residues long. In DNA form, the CDR3 reads TGTGCCAGCAGCTTAGAATGGGGCGGGAGTGCCTCCTACGAGCAGTACTTC. Translation: CASSLEWGGSASYEQYF.

The rearrangement uses TRBV2 and TRBJ2-5; the match to TRBD2 covers 9 bases. Trimming took 8 bases from V and 4 from J; bases not matched to a gene: 11. CDR3 length: 15 residues. CDR1 is SNHLY and CDR2 is FYNNEI in the germline V gene. The CDR3 nucleotides read TGTGCCAGCGGCGAACTTAGCGGGAGTCTAGAGACCCAGTACTTC. Encoded protein: CASGELSGSLETQYF.

The V gene is TRBV19, the J gene TRBJ1-5; the match to TRBD1 covers 7 bases. Unmatched junction bases numbered 8, after V lost 5 bases and J lost 7 bases. In germline, CDR1 is LNHDA, CDR2 SQIVND (reference sequence). This CDR3 has 14 amino acids. The CDR3 sequence is CASSEYRGGQPQHF. Written as DNA, the CDR3 is TGTGCCAGTAGTGAATACAGGGGCGGGCAGCCCCAGCATTTT.

The J gene is TRBJ2-5, the V gene TRBV18; D unresolved. The germline V gene has CDR1 KGHSH and CDR2 LQKENI. V shed 6 bases and J shed 5 bases, with 13 bases lying between them. CDR3 length equals 13 residues. The CDR3 loop is CASSPTNLETQYF. The CDR3 DNA follows: TGTGCCAGCTCTCCAACCAATCTGGAGACCCAGTACTTC.

V is TRBV28 and J is TRBJ2-2; no definite D call. CDR1 MDHEN and CDR2 SYDVKM come from the germline V gene. The CDR3 is 14 amino acids. The V and J ends lost 6 bases and 0 bases respectively, with 8 bases between them. CDR3 coding DNA: TGTGCCAGCAGGTACGACACGAACACCGGGGAGCTGTTTTTT. Its protein product is CASRYDTNTGELFF.

This clone appeared once. The rearrangement uses TRBV5-1 and TRBJ2-3; maybe TRBD2 (6 bases). V was clipped by 3 bases and J by 6 bases, with 11 bases between them. The CDR3 loop spans 13 amino acids. CDR1 is SGHRS and CDR2 is YFSETQ in the germline V gene. DNA of the CDR3: TGCGCCAGCAGCTCGGGAGAGTGGGATACGCAGTATTTT. Amino acids: CASSSGEWDTQYF.

The genes are TRBV21-1 and TRBJ1-2; the table's D call, TRBD1, has no DNA check behind it. TRBV21-1 represents a pseudogene. CDR3 size: 13 residues. The CDR3 loop reads CASSKVGQDGYTF. The CDR3 bases are TGTGCCAGCAGCAAAGTGGGACAGGATGGCTACACCTTC.

This chain joins TRBV7-2 and TRBJ2-7; D not resolved. The CDR3 totals 14 residues. V lost 4 bases, J lost 7 bases, and 17 bases lay in between. In germline, CDR1 is SGHTA, CDR2 FQGNSA. This CDR3 reads CASSSITGLGEQYF. The CDR3 DNA reads TGTGCCAGCAGCTCCATCACCGGGCTCGGGGAGCAGTACTTC.

The chain uses TRBV28 and TRBJ2-7; D is uncertain. Germline V lookup: CDR1 MDHEN, CDR2 SYDVKM. The CDR3 has 12 amino acids. V was trimmed by 4 bases and J by 0 bases, leaving 4 bases between them. CDR3 loop: CASSYSSYEQYF. Written as DNA, the CDR3 is TGTGCCAGCAGTTACAGCTCCTACGAGCAGTACTTC.

The rearrangement joins TRBV15 to TRBJ1-1; no clear D. V lost 0 bases, J lost 4 bases, and 12 bases lay in between. From germline, CDR1 is LNHNV and CDR2 YYDKDF (reference sequence). CDR3 length: 15 amino acids. CDR3 residues: CATSRDRTGSTEAFF. Written as DNA, the CDR3 is TGTGCCACCAGCAGAGATAGGACCGGGAGCACTGAAGCTTTCTTT.

The chain links TRBV6-9 to TRBJ2-1; TRBD2 aligns across 10 bases. V was clipped by 5 bases and J by 7 bases; unmatched bases: 8. From germline, CDR1 is MNHGY and CDR2 SVAAGI. The CDR3 has 15 residues. CDR3 DNA: TGTGCCAGCAGTCAAGCCGGGACTAGCGAGAATGAGCAGTTCTTC. Protein: CASSQAGTSENEQFF.

The V call is TRBV4-1, the J call TRBJ2-2, with D hard to call. Trimming pared 0 bases from V and 5 bases from J, leaving 7 bases between. The germline CDR1 and CDR2 sequences are MGHRA and YSYEKL. The CDR3 contains 14 residues. In DNA form, the CDR3 reads TGCGCCAGCAGCCAAGAACAAAGGACCGGGGAGCTGTTTTTT. Its translation is CASSQEQRTGELFF.

The V and J genes are TRBV7-9 and TRBJ2-4; D perhaps matches TRBD1 (6 bases). Germline values: CDR1 SEHNR, CDR2 FQNEAQ (reference sequence). The V end lost 2 bases, the J end lost 6 bases, and 8 bases lay between the germline ends. The CDR3 contains 13 residues. The DNA for the CDR3 is TGTGCCAGCAGCTTATCACAGGGAAACATTCAGTACTTC. Translated, it gives CASSLSQGNIQYF.

In this sample, this clone turned up a few times. The rearrangement links TRBV5-6 to TRBJ1-4; D gene unclear. The V gene's germline CDR1 is SGHDT and CDR2 YYEEEE. The V end lost 5 bases, the J end lost 6 bases, and 8 bases lay between the germline ends. The CDR3 covers 12 residues. DNA for the CDR3: TGTGCCAGCAGATCCCGGGATGAAAAACTGTTTTTT. As protein: CASRSRDEKLFF.

The chain links TRBV19 to TRBJ2-7; the D gene is possibly TRBD1 (5 bases). The CDR3 spans 15 residues. V was trimmed by 1 base and J by 3 bases, leaving 13 bases between them. Germline V lookup: CDR1 LNHDA, CDR2 SQIVND (reference sequence). In DNA, the CDR3 is TGTGCCAGTAGTATAGCCCAGGGAAATTACTACGAGCAGTACTTC. It specifies CASSIAQGNYYEQYF.

The CDR3 sequence is CASSLPFSYNEQFF. Written as DNA, the CDR3 is TGCGCCAGCAGCTTGCCCTTCTCCTACAATGAGCAGTTCTTC. This chain uses TRBV5-1 with TRBJ2-1; D not certain. The germline CDR1 and CDR2 sequences are SGHRS and YFSETQ. The CDR3 runs 14 residues. V shed 1 base and J shed 0 bases, with 5 bases lying between them.

The chain recombines TRBV27 with TRBJ2-3, with D possibly matching TRBD2 (5 bases). Germline values: CDR1 MNHEY, CDR2 SMNVEV (reference sequence). The CDR3 runs 14 residues. V lost 4 bases, J lost 0 bases, and 8 bases lay in between. The chain's CDR3 is CASSYGRSTDTQYF. The CDR3 DNA follows: TGTGCCAGCAGTTATGGGAGAAGCACAGATACGCAGTATTTT.

About this clone: Other nucleotide sequences from this sample produce the same CDR3. The V and J genes are TRBV2 and TRBJ1-4; weak D call: TRBD1 (6 bases). V lost 6 bases to trimming and J lost 8 bases, with 19 bases between them. The CDR3 extends over 15 amino acids. CDR1 is SNHLY, CDR2 FYNNEI, per germline. CDR3 loop: CASRARQGRREKLFF. The CDR3, as DNA: TGTGCCAGCAGGGCAAGGCAGGGGAGGAGGGAAAAACTGTTTTTT.

J is TRBJ2-7 and V is TRBV6-1; perhaps D is TRBD1 or TRBD2 (5 bases each). Per the germline V gene, CDR1 is MNHNS and CDR2 is SASEGT. CDR3 length: 16 amino acids. Trimming removed 1 base at V and 5 bases at J, with 18 bases between. The CDR3: CASSEGLPRGGHEQYF. The CDR3 DNA reads TGTGCCAGCAGTGAAGGACTGCCGAGGGGTGGCCACGAGCAGTACTTC.

The chain links TRBV6-1 to TRBJ1-1, with 12 bases aligning to TRBD1. CDR1 and CDR2 (germline): MNHNS, SASEGT. With 7 bases clipped from V and 1 base from J, the junction kept 4 bases outside the gene matches. CDR3 length: 15 amino acids. The CDR3 spells CASMGQGASNTEAFF. The CDR3 bases are TGTGCCAGCATGGGACAGGGGGCTTCGAACACTGAAGCTTTCTTT.

This chain connects TRBV13 to TRBJ1-5, with a weak D call TRBD1 (6 bases). The V gene's germline CDR1 is PRHDT and CDR2 FYEKMQ (reference sequence). The ends were cut back, 6 bases at V and 4 bases at J, with 10 bases in the middle. There are 13 residues in the CDR3. The CDR3: CASSVDRNQPQHF. CDR3 DNA: TGTGCCAGCAGTGTGGACAGAAATCAGCCCCAGCATTTT.

V is TRBV19 and J is TRBJ1-1, with a possible D match to TRBD1 (6 bases). The CDR3 runs to 14 residues. The V gene's germline CDR1 is LNHDA and CDR2 SQIVND (reference sequence). Trimming left V 5 bases short and J 0 bases short, with 10 bases between. The CDR3 is CASSPQGLNTEAFF. CDR3 DNA sequence: TGTGCCAGTAGTCCACAGGGCCTGAACACTGAAGCTTTCTTT.

The chain carries TRBV13 and TRBJ2-1; 10 bases match TRBD2. Germline V gene sequence: CDR1 PRHDT, CDR2 FYEKMQ (reference sequence). With 5 bases clipped from V and 7 bases from J, the junction kept 20 bases outside the gene matches. The CDR3 loop spans 19 amino acids. CDR3 region: CASSPPGLARQLTLNEQFF. DNA for the CDR3: TGTGCCAGCAGCCCCCCGGGACTAGCGAGACAGCTCACCCTAAATGAGCAGTTCTTC.

This sequence joins TRBV6-1 and TRBJ1-3, with 7 bases identical to TRBD1. The CDR3 sequence is 15 residues long. J was trimmed by 2 bases and V by 5 bases; bases with no gene match: 6. CDR1 and CDR2 (germline): MNHNS, SASEGT. The CDR3 spells CASSRDRQTGNTIYF. The CDR3 DNA sequence: TGTGCCAGCAGTAGGGACAGACAGACTGGAAACACCATATATTTT.